Shown below are 21 T cell receptor beta chains from a single sample sequenced in a study of blood T cell repertoires in COVID-19. TCRdb's table, derived via immunoSEQ multiplex PCR, lists solely in-frame clones and lacks some. This table has some 240,000 clones, around 83% appearing once. Sequenced material: peripheral blood. The receptors were sampled from a woman older than 75 with acute or convalescent COVID-19.

The chain carries TRBV3-1 (or the pseudogene TRBV3-2) and TRBJ1-2; D unclear. V was pared by 0 bases and J by 8 bases, with 4 bases between. Germline lookup yields CDR1 LGHDT and CDR2 YNNKEL (reference sequence). The CDR3 runs to 11 residues. CDR3 sequence: CASSQDGGYTF. As DNA, the CDR3 is TGTGCCAGCAGCCAAGATGGCGGCTACACCTTC.

The J gene is TRBJ2-7, the V gene TRBV18; TRBD1 aligns across 10 bases. The CDR3 is 15 amino acids. Germline loops: CDR1 KGHSH, CDR2 LQKENI. Trimming removed 2 bases from V and 3 bases from J; junction bases left unmatched: 4. This CDR3 reads CASSPSTGGFYEQYF. The CDR3 coding sequence is TGTGCCAGCTCACCATCGACAGGGGGCTTCTACGAGCAGTACTTC.

The V gene is TRBV9, the J gene TRBJ2-1, with 14 bases lining up with TRBD2. CDR1 SGDLS and CDR2 YYNGEE come from the germline V gene. The CDR3 extends over 16 amino acids. Trimming at V came to 4 bases and at J to 8 bases, leaving 8 bases not matched to a gene. The CDR3 sequence is CASSPRLAGGPDEQFF. The CDR3 region has the DNA TGTGCCAGCAGCCCCCGACTAGCGGGGGGGCCGGATGAGCAGTTCTTC.

This clone was found a few times. This chain connects TRBV12-3 or TRBV12-4 to TRBJ1-3, with a possible D match to TRBD1 (6 bases). This CDR3 has 11 residues. The germline V and J ends were trimmed by 10 bases and 7 bases, with 11 bases remaining between them. CDR3 coding DNA: TGTGCCACCACGCAGGGGAACACCATATATTTT. It translates to CATTQGNTIYF.

This chain joins TRBV6-5 and TRBJ2-7, with D maybe TRBD1 (7 bases). CDR3 size: 13 residues. V gave up 8 bases and J gave up 2 bases, with 13 bases separating them. Germline CDR1 is MNHEY and CDR2 is SVGAGI. DNA for the CDR3: TGTGCCAGCCGCGGGACAGCAGCCTACGAGCAGTACTTC. This sequence encodes CASRGTAAYEQYF.

The chain combines TRBV10-3 with TRBJ2-7; 9 bases align to TRBD1. CDR1 is ENHRY, CDR2 SYGVKD, per germline. With 5 bases clipped from V and 7 bases from J, the junction kept 9 bases outside the gene matches. The CDR3 has 14 residues. In DNA, the CDR3 is TGTGCCATCAGTTCAACAGGGGGCTGGGAAGAGCAGTACTTC. Its protein product is CAISSTGGWEEQYF.

The gene calls are TRBV12-3 or TRBV12-4 and TRBJ1-1; tentatively, D is TRBD1 (6 bases). The ends were cut back, 6 bases at V and 8 bases at J, with 16 bases in the middle. CDR3 size: 13 residues. DNA for the CDR3: TGTGCCAGCAGCCCCCAATTAGGGGGAGAAGCTTTCTTT. It is translated as CASSPQLGGEAFF.

The J gene is TRBJ2-5, the V gene TRBV19; 7 bases map to TRBD1. V gave up 4 bases and J gave up 4 bases; unmatched junction bases: 3. CDR1 and CDR2 from the germline V gene are LNHDA and SQIVND (reference sequence). The CDR3 is made up of 13 amino acids. CDR3 sequence reads: CASSKNRGETQYF. The CDR3, as DNA: TGTGCCAGTAGTAAAAACAGGGGAGAGACCCAGTACTTC. Complete variable domain (other parts from reference TRBV19 and TRBJ2-5): DGGITQSPKYLFRKEGQNVTLSCEQNLNHDAMYWYRQDPGQGLRLIYYSQIVNDFQKGDIAEGYSVSREKKESFPLTVTSAQKNPTAFYLCASSKNRGETQYFGPGTRLLVL.

The chain couples TRBV3-1 (or the pseudogene TRBV3-2) to TRBJ1-1; D might be TRBD1 (6 bases). Germline loops: CDR1 LGHDT, CDR2 YNNKEL (reference sequence). This CDR3 is built from 16 residues. The ends were cut back, 4 bases at V and 0 bases at J, with 15 bases in the middle. CDR3 DNA: TGTGCCAGCAGCCCCAGGGAAGGGGGATTGAACACTGAAGCTTTCTTT. Its protein is CASSPREGGLNTEAFF.

The V gene is TRBV28, the J gene TRBJ2-5; 9 bases match TRBD1. V shed 8 bases, J shed 1 base, and the junction held 8 bases outside the gene matches. CDR3 length: 15 residues. Germline V gene sequence: CDR1 MDHEN, CDR2 SYDVKM. The CDR3 spells CASGGGTGLQETQYF. CDR3 nucleotides: TGTGCCAGCGGGGGAGGGACAGGGCTCCAAGAGACCCAGTACTTC.

The chain joins TRBV7-9 to TRBJ2-7; 10 nucleotides align to TRBD2. V trimming: 2 bases; J trimming: 5 bases; junction bases outside the gene matches: 6. This CDR3 is built from 15 residues. Germline assignment: CDR1 SEHNR and CDR2 FQNEAQ (reference sequence). CDR3 residues: CASSLPSGGAHEQYF. The CDR3 DNA is TGTGCCAGCAGCTTACCCAGCGGGGGGGCCCACGAGCAGTACTTC.

Remarks on this clone: The same CDR3 also results from other DNA sequences found in this sample. The rearrangement joins TRBV5-4 to TRBJ1-2; TRBD1 aligns across 9 bases. Looked up from germline, CDR1 is SGHNT and CDR2 is YYREEE (reference sequence). The junction had 0 bases not matched to a gene; V was cut back by 0 bases and J by 3 bases. The CDR3 length is 14 residues. The chain's CDR3 is CASSLGDRDYGYTF. The CDR3 region has the DNA TGTGCCAGCAGCTTGGGGGACAGGGACTATGGCTACACCTTC. Combining the CDR3 with reference TRBV5-4 and TRBJ1-2 gives the whole variable domain ETGVTQSPTHLIKTRGQQVTLRCSSQSGHNTVSWYQQALGQGPQFIFQYYREEENGRGNFPPRFSGLQFPNYSSELNVNALELDDSALYLCASSLGDRDYGYTFGSGTRLTVV.

This clone came up once. The V call is TRBV6-5, the J call TRBJ2-7; 9 bases map to TRBD2. The CDR3 extends over 14 amino acids. V was clipped by 5 bases and J by 6 bases; unmatched bases: 8. The germline V gene encodes CDR1 MNHEY and CDR2 SVGAGI. The CDR3 loop reads CASSLAGTIGEQYF. The DNA of the CDR3 is TGTGCCAGCAGTCTAGCGGGGACAATAGGCGAGCAGTACTTC.

The V gene is TRBV11-2, the J gene TRBJ2-1; 7 bases map to TRBD2. This CDR3 has 14 residues. Germline V lookup: CDR1 SGHAT, CDR2 FQNNGV. The trim removed 2 bases at V and 7 bases at J, leaving 5 bases unmatched. CDR3 nucleotides: TGTGCCAGCAGCTTATTTGGGGGAGGGAATGAGCAGTTCTTC. Translation gives CASSLFGGGNEQFF. Full variable domain (outside the CDR3, taken from reference TRBV11-2 and TRBJ2-1): EAGVAQSPRYKIIEKRQSVAFWCNPISGHATLYWYQQILGQGPKLLIQFQNNGVVDDSQLPKDRFSAERLKGVDSTLKIQPAKLEDSAVYLCASSLFGGGNEQFFGPGTRLTVL.

This chain uses TRBV11-2 with TRBJ1-1; the D gene is possibly TRBD1 (5 bases). V shed 5 bases and J shed 5 bases, with 18 bases lying between them. The CDR3 has 15 residues. The V gene's germline CDR1 is SGHAT and CDR2 FQNNGV. The CDR3 DNA reads TGTGCCAGCAGCCCTGGACAATTCTTCGTAACTGAAGCTTTCTTT. Translating gives CASSPGQFFVTEAFF.

This chain joins TRBV4-2 and TRBJ1-5, with D maybe TRBD1 (6 bases). The CDR3 covers 14 residues. The ends were cut back, 6 bases at V and 7 bases at J, with 16 bases in the middle. Germline CDR1 is LGHNA and CDR2 is YNFKEQ. CDR3 nucleotides: TGTGCCAGCAGTTCTGAATCGGGGGGCCAGCCCCAGCATTTT. Encoded protein: CASSSESGGQPQHF.

This chain joins TRBV11-3 and TRBJ2-3; D not certain. CDR3 length: 13 residues. Germline V gives CDR1 SGHNT, CDR2 YENEEA. Trimming stripped 4 bases from V and 2 bases from J, with 7 bases between. CDR3 sequence reads: CASSSSSTDTQYF. The CDR3 coding sequence is TGTGCCAGCAGCTCTTCGTCCACAGATACGCAGTATTTT.

This chain connects TRBV18 to TRBJ1-1; weak D call: TRBD1 (5 bases). CDR1 is KGHSH and CDR2 is LQKENI in the germline V gene. V lost 2 bases and J 1 base, leaving 11 bases between the germline ends. CDR3 size: 15 residues. In DNA, the CDR3 is TGTGCCAGCTCACCAACCTCACAGGAGAACACTGAAGCTTTCTTT. It specifies CASSPTSQENTEAFF.

This clone has just a few counts. The chain uses TRBV7-8 and TRBJ1-4, with 8 bases lining up with TRBD1. Germline lookup yields CDR1 SGHVS and CDR2 FQNEAQ. CDR3 size: 15 residues. Trimming took 1 base from V and 5 from J; bases not matched to a gene: 3. The CDR3 bases are TGTGCCAGCAGCTTAGAGGACAGGGCGAATGAAAAACTGTTTTTT. This gives the protein CASSLEDRANEKLFF.

V is TRBV2 and J is TRBJ2-4; the match to TRBD1 covers 7 bases. V dropped 0 bases and J dropped 8; count of bases not matched to a gene: 13. Per the germline V gene, CDR1 is SNHLY and CDR2 is FYNNEI. This CDR3 spans 17 amino acids. The CDR3 spells CASSEAAKGAIGDIQYF. The CDR3 DNA follows: TGTGCCAGCAGTGAAGCGGCAAAGGGGGCGATTGGCGACATTCAGTACTTC.

Only one count was recorded for this clone. The genes are TRBV9 and TRBJ2-5; TRBD2 matches 12 bases. V lost 0 bases, J lost 3 bases, and 9 bases stayed unmatched. The CDR3 sequence is 18 residues long. Germline loops: CDR1 SGDLS, CDR2 YYNGEE. The CDR3 here is CASSVVASGGANEETQYF. Here the CDR3 DNA reads TGTGCCAGCAGCGTAGTGGCTAGCGGGGGGGCCAATGAAGAGACCCAGTACTTC.